These 20 T cell receptor beta chains were all obtained from the same sample, sequenced in a study of beta chain features in type 1 diabetes. Study-wide points: Within each of all four CD4+ subsets, Type 1 diabetes patients had TCRB CDR3s that were moderately but significantly shorter.

No cognate antigen is known for these TCRs. The isolated RNA, all of it, was reverse transcribed, so expressed TCRB transcripts were what got sequenced. This table comes from immunoSEQ multiplex PCR, and its TCRdb copy is limited to in-frame clones, with some not included. The sample includes around 250,000 clones, just over 20% seen only once; the top ten take more than 0.025%. Input material: naive CD4+ T cells from blood. These receptors were taken from a woman between 35 and 50 years old with type 1 diabetes.

This clone has only a few counts. CDR3 protein: CASSPRGGGDYGYTF. In DNA form, the CDR3 reads TGTGCCAGCAGTCCCCGCGGGGGAGGGGACTATGGCTACACCTTC. The chain is built from TRBV7-3 and TRBJ1-2; maybe TRBD1 (5 bases). With 6 bases removed from V and 3 bases from J, the gap between germline ends came to 17 bases. Germline V gives CDR1 SGHTA, CDR2 FQGTGA. CDR3 length: 15 amino acids.

The V call is TRBV18, the J call TRBJ1-5; 12 bases align to TRBD1. J gave up 5 bases and V 3 bases, and 2 bases lay outside the gene matches. The CDR3 loop spans 15 amino acids. In germline, CDR1 is KGHSH, CDR2 LQKENI. The CDR3 is CASSPGTGGDQPQHF. The DNA for the CDR3 is TGTGCCAGCTCACCCGGGACAGGGGGCGATCAGCCCCAGCATTTT. Combining the CDR3 with reference TRBV18 and TRBJ1-5 gives the whole variable domain NAGVMQNPRHLVRRRGQEARLRCSPMKGHSHVYWYRQLPEEGLKFMVYLQKENIIDESGMPKERFSAEFPKEGPSILRIQQVVRGDSAAYFCASSPGTGGDQPQHFGDGTRLSIL.

V usage is TRBV18 and J usage is TRBJ1-1; 8 bases match TRBD1. Trimming took 4 bases from V and 6 from J; bases not matched to a gene: 1. CDR1 is KGHSH, CDR2 LQKENI, per germline. CDR3 length: 12 amino acids. The DNA for the CDR3 is TGTGCCAGCTCACAACAGGGGGCTGAAGCTTTCTTT. Encoded protein: CASSQQGAEAFF.

There are a few counts of this clone. The rearrangement links TRBV30 to TRBJ1-2; 8 bases match TRBD1. The CDR3 spans 14 residues. Trimming cost V 0 bases and J 4 bases; bases outside gene matches: 4. The germline gives CDR1 GTSNPN, CDR2 SVGIG (reference sequence). The CDR3 coding sequence is TGTGCCTGGAGTGTAGACAGGGGTCCCTATGGCTACACCTTC. It encodes CAWSVDRGPYGYTF.

This clone was observed a few times. The chain links TRBV4-3 to TRBJ2-2, with 8 bases matching TRBD2. The CDR3 extends over 17 amino acids. Germline lookup yields CDR1 LGHNA and CDR2 YSLEER. With 1 base clipped from V and 1 base from J, the junction kept 5 bases outside the gene matches. The CDR3 reads CASSQGLLAVNTGELFF. The DNA of the CDR3 is TGCGCCAGCAGCCAAGGTTTACTAGCGGTGAACACCGGGGAGCTGTTTTTT.

The chain uses TRBV29-1 and TRBJ1-4; D uncertain. This CDR3 region has 15 residues. CDR1 is SQVTM, CDR2 ANQGSEA, per germline. V lost 0 bases to trimming and J lost 0 bases, with 8 bases between them. CDR3 coding DNA: TGCAGCGTTGAAGATCCCACGGCAACTAATGAAAAACTGTTTTTT. Amino acids: CSVEDPTATNEKLFF.

This clone was picked up a small number of times. The chain has TRBV18 and TRBJ1-3, with 8 positions matching TRBD1. From germline, CDR1 is KGHSH and CDR2 LQKENI. Trimming at V came to 4 bases and at J to 2 bases, leaving 4 bases not matched to a gene. The CDR3 sequence is 15 residues long. The DNA of the CDR3 is TGTGCCAGCTCACACGGGACAGGACCTGGAAACACCATATATTTT. Its translation: CASSHGTGPGNTIYF.

The J gene is TRBJ2-1, the V gene TRBV4-3, with 10 bases lining up with TRBD1. V shed 3 bases, J shed 7 bases, and the junction held 6 bases outside the gene matches. From germline, CDR1 is LGHNA and CDR2 YSLEER. The CDR3 sequence is 15 residues long. CDR3 residues: CASSHLDRGINEQFF. CDR3 in DNA: TGCGCCAGCAGCCATTTGGACAGGGGGATTAATGAGCAGTTCTTC.

V usage is TRBV4-3 and J usage is TRBJ2-1; a possible D gene is TRBD1 (6 bases). Germline lookup yields CDR1 LGHNA and CDR2 YSLEER. The length of the CDR3 is 14 residues. Trimming took off 0 bases at V and 5 bases at J, with 8 bases between the two ends. The CDR3 sequence: CASSQDTGNNEQFF. As DNA, the CDR3 is TGCGCCAGCAGCCAAGATACAGGGAACAATGAGCAGTTCTTC.

A few counts support this clone. The chain couples TRBV7-2 to TRBJ1-3; the D is unclear. Trimming took off 5 bases at V and 0 bases at J, with 5 bases between the two ends. The CDR3 extends over 13 amino acids. Germline-derived CDR1 and CDR2 are SGHTA and FQGNSA. The CDR3 nucleotides read TGTGCCAGCAGCGGGAGCTCTGGAAACACCATATATTTT. It is translated as CASSGSSGNTIYF.

The chain combines TRBV5-1 with TRBJ1-1; D call uncertain. Germline lookup yields CDR1 SGHRS and CDR2 YFSETQ. Deletions cut 1 base from V and 1 base from J, with 11 bases between. The CDR3 contains 15 residues. CDR3 in DNA: TGCGCCAGCAGCTTGAATGGACTCCCGAACACTGAAGCTTTCTTT. It is translated as CASSLNGLPNTEAFF.

This sequence joins TRBV7-2 and TRBJ2-4; D remains ambiguous. This CDR3 is built from 12 residues. Trimming left V 5 bases short and J 5 bases short, with 7 bases between. Germline V lookup: CDR1 SGHTA, CDR2 FQGNSA. CDR3 sequence reads: CASSLVENIQYF. The CDR3 region has the DNA TGTGCCAGCAGCCTTGTAGAAAACATTCAGTACTTC. Full variable domain (remainder filled in from reference TRBV7-2 and TRBJ2-4): GAGVSQSPSNKVTEKGKDVELRCDPISGHTALYWYRQSLGQGLEFLIYFQGNSAPDKSGLPSDRFSAERTGGSVSTLTIQRTQQEDSAVYLCASSLVENIQYFGAGTRLSVL.

The chain joins TRBV5-6 to TRBJ2-5, with 8 positions matching TRBD2. V shed 8 bases, J shed 2 bases, and the junction held 11 bases outside the gene matches. CDR1 and CDR2 from the germline V gene are SGHDT and YYEEEE. There are 15 residues in the CDR3. This chain's CDR3 is CASPETGGGQETQYF. DNA of the CDR3: TGTGCCAGTCCAGAAACCGGCGGGGGGCAAGAGACCCAGTACTTC.

The chain joins TRBV4-1 to TRBJ2-1, with 8 bases lining up with TRBD2. Germline CDR1 reads MGHRA; CDR2 reads YSYEKL. V dropped 3 bases and J dropped 0; count of bases not matched to a gene: 4. This CDR3 has 16 residues. This chain's CDR3 is CASSHPGTSSYNEQFF. CDR3 DNA: TGCGCCAGCAGCCACCCCGGGACTAGCTCCTACAATGAGCAGTTCTTC.

Only a few counts were recorded for this clone. J is TRBJ2-7 and V is TRBV28; D may be TRBD1 (6 bases). The CDR3 spans 12 residues. Germline lookup yields CDR1 MDHEN and CDR2 SYDVKM. V was cut by 8 bases and J by 3 bases, with 11 bases left in between. CDR3: CASRDKNYEQYF. The CDR3 DNA is TGTGCCAGCCGGGACAAAAACTACGAGCAGTACTTC.

The table lists this clone with a few counts. The chain recombines TRBV7-9 with TRBJ2-7; D is possibly TRBD1 (6 bases). Trimming removed 6 bases from V and 0 bases from J, with 15 bases in between. The CDR3 is made up of 15 amino acids. Germline V CDR1 and CDR2: SEHNR, FQNEAQ (reference sequence). DNA for the CDR3: TGTGCCAGCAGACCCCCCACAGGGAGCTCCTACGAGCAGTACTTC. Translation: CASRPPTGSSYEQYF.

This clone appeared a few times. The V and J genes are TRBV9 and TRBJ1-5, with D possibly TRBD1 on 5 matching bases. Germline V CDR1 and CDR2: SGDLS, YYNGEE. The V gene lost 0 bases and the J gene lost 7 bases, with 8 bases spanning the gap. The CDR3 consists of 13 residues. The CDR3 nucleotides read TGTGCCAGCAGCGTAGAGGGGTTCCAGCCCCAGCATTTT. It is translated as CASSVEGFQPQHF.

The chain combines TRBV14 with TRBJ2-7; D perhaps matches TRBD2 (5 bases). V was pared by 5 bases and J by 1 base, with 9 bases between. The CDR3 is 13 residues long. From germline, CDR1 is SGHDN and CDR2 FVKESK. The CDR3: CASSGGGSYEQYF. In DNA form, the CDR3 reads TGTGCCAGCAGCGGAGGCGGGTCCTACGAGCAGTACTTC.

Here the CDR3 reads CASSWRQAQSSYEQYF. CDR3 coding DNA: TGTGCCAGCTCATGGAGACAGGCTCAGAGCTCCTACGAGCAGTACTTC. This chain joins TRBV18 and TRBJ2-7, with D perhaps TRBD1 (6 bases). The V and J ends lost 5 bases and 0 bases respectively, with 17 bases between them. From germline, CDR1 is KGHSH and CDR2 LQKENI. The CDR3 length is 16 residues.

This clone came up a few times. This rearrangement joins TRBV7-2 to TRBJ1-2; possibly TRBD1 for D (6 bases). With 5 bases removed from V and 2 bases from J, the gap between germline ends came to 15 bases. The length of the CDR3 is 15 residues. Germline-derived CDR1 and CDR2 are SGHTA and FQGNSA. The CDR3 region has the DNA TGTGCCAGCAGCCCACGCTCCCAGGGGAACTATGGCTACACCTTC. It codes for CASSPRSQGNYGYTF. Combining the CDR3 with reference TRBV7-2 and TRBJ1-2 gives the whole variable domain GAGVSQSPSNKVTEKGKDVELRCDPISGHTALYWYRQSLGQGLEFLIYFQGNSAPDKSGLPSDRFSAERTGGSVSTLTIQRTQQEDSAVYLCASSPRSQGNYGYTFGSGTRLTVV.